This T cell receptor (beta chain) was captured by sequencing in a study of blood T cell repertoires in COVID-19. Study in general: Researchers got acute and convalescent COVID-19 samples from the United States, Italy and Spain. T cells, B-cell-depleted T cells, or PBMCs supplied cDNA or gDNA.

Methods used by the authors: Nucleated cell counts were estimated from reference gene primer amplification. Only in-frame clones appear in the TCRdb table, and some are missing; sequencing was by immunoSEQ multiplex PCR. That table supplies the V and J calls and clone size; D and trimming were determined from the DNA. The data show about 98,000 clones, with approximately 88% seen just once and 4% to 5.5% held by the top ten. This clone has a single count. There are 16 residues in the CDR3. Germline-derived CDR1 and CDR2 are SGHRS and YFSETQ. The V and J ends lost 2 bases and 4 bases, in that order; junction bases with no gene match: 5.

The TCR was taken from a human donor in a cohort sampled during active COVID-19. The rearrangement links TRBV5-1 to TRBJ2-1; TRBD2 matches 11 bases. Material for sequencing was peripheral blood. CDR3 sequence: CASSFPSGGNYNEQFF. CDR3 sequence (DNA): TGCGCCAGCAGCTTTCCTAGCGGGGGGAATTACAATGAGCAGTTCTTC.